Listed here is a single T cell receptor (beta chain). The antigen remains unidentified. TCRalpha and TCRbeta libraries used 5'RACE with constant-segment primers and UMIs. TCRdb processed the 5' RACE reads anew with MiXCR; each CDR3 protein has one entry. The sample includes 450,000 or so distinct CDR3 sequences, approximately 23% seen only once; the top ten take roughly an eighth. The entry originates in a study of T-cell memory formation after mild COVID-19. Overall study context: Largely, the TCR clusters proved donor specific.

Germline CDR1 reads MNHEY; CDR2 reads SVGEGT. The CDR3 has 16 amino acids. Trimming shortened V by 8 bases and J by 10 bases, and 27 bases separated the two germline ends. Study-wide findings and caveats: Cross-reactive memory apparently joined, as some responding clones appeared in pre-infection memory.

What was sequenced was PBMCs or a T cell subset sorted from them (not recorded which). The chain uses TRBV6-2 or TRBV6-3 and TRBJ2-1; the D gene is possibly TRBD2 (6 bases). This TCR came from an adult woman who had mild COVID-19 (a few samples of this study predate the infection). Cell type and time point are not known. As DNA, the CDR3 is TGTGCCAGCCTGACCCCGGGAGAGACACAACCCTACGAGCAGTTCTTC. Translated: CASLTPGETQPYEQFF.